Below are 7 T cell receptor beta chains sequenced from a single sample in a study of blood T cell repertoires in COVID-19. Sequencing used immunoSEQ multiplex PCR; TCRdb keeps in-frame clones, though not all of them. The table lists some 60,000 clones, less than 95% of them singletons. The sample comprised peripheral blood. The receptors here all came from a man aged 35-49 years with acute or convalescent COVID-19.

This clone was detected only a few times. The rearrangement joins TRBV4-1 to TRBJ1-5; perhaps TRBD1 as D (6 bases). CDR1 is MGHRA, CDR2 YSYEKL, per germline. Trimming took 2 bases from V and 3 from J, leaving 11 bases between them. The CDR3 contains 15 residues. In nucleotides, the CDR3 is TGCGCCAGCAGCCAATTGGACAGTCTCAATCAGCCCCAGCATTTT. Translation gives CASSQLDSLNQPQHF.

This clone was detected only once. The chain has TRBV9 and TRBJ2-5; 15 bases are shared with TRBD2. CDR1 and CDR2 (germline): SGDLS, YYNGEE. V was clipped by 0 bases and J by 5 bases; unmatched bases: 2. The CDR3 runs 16 residues. CDR3 in DNA: TGTGCCAGCAGCGTAGAGGGGACTAGCGGGAGGGAGACCCAGTACTTC. This encodes CASSVEGTSGRETQYF.

CDR3 coding DNA: TGTGCCAGCACCCCCCGGGAAACTAGCGGGAGGGCCTACAATGAGCAGTTCTTC. Its translation is CASTPRETSGRAYNEQFF. The chain combines TRBV27 with TRBJ2-1, with 13 bases matching TRBD2. The CDR3 length is 18 residues. J lost 2 bases, V lost 7 bases, and 11 bases had no gene match. The germline V gene encodes CDR1 MNHEY and CDR2 SMNVEV (reference sequence).

The gene calls are TRBV4-2 and TRBJ1-4; D may be TRBD1 (6 bases). CDR1 and CDR2 from the germline V gene are LGHNA and YNFKEQ. The ends were cut back, 3 bases at V and 5 bases at J, with 22 bases in the middle. The CDR3 covers 18 residues. The CDR3 DNA reads TGTGCCAGCAGCCAGCTCCAACAGGGCCGAACCGTCAATGAAAAACTGTTTTTT. Residues: CASSQLQQGRTVNEKLFF.

J is TRBJ1-5 and V is TRBV15; TRBD1 aligns across 9 bases. The germline gives CDR1 LNHNV, CDR2 YYDKDF (reference sequence). Unmatched junction bases numbered 3, after V lost 1 base and J lost 2 bases. This CDR3 comprises 16 residues. CDR3: CATSRGGQGGNQPQHF. The CDR3 nucleotides are TGTGCCACCAGCAGAGGGGGACAGGGAGGCAATCAGCCCCAGCATTTT.

This chain joins TRBV7-2 and TRBJ1-3, with 7 bases matching TRBD1. The germline gives CDR1 SGHTA, CDR2 FQGNSA. V shed 4 bases and J 1 base; nucleotides not matched to a gene: 10. This CDR3 is built from 17 residues. The CDR3 spells CASSSLPTGPSGNTIYF. The CDR3 DNA reads TGTGCCAGCAGCTCCCTTCCGACAGGGCCGTCTGGAAACACCATATATTTT.

V is TRBV5-4 and J is TRBJ1-1, with D perhaps matching TRBD1 (5 bases). The CDR3 contains 13 residues. V lost 4 bases and J 1 base, leaving 8 bases between the germline ends. CDR1 and CDR2 (germline): SGHNT, YYREEE (reference sequence). Here the CDR3 DNA reads TGTGCCAGCAGCATGACAGCGAACACTGAAGCTTTCTTT. Amino acid sequence: CASSMTANTEAFF. Using reference TRBV5-4 and TRBJ1-1 for the parts outside the CDR3, the full variable domain is ETGVTQSPTHLIKTRGQQVTLRCSSQSGHNTVSWYQQALGQGPQFIFQYYREEENGRGNFPPRFSGLQFPNYSSELNVNALELDDSALYLCASSMTANTEAFFGQGTRLTVV.